This entry concerns a single T cell receptor beta chain. Its antigen is unknown. The CDR3 has 13 amino acids. V lost 5 bases and J lost 0, with 9 bases in between. CDR1 SGHNT and CDR2 YYREEE come from the germline V gene (reference sequence). Extraction and reverse transcription of RNA yielded cDNA as the sequencing template. TCRdb's copy holds only in-frame clones and misses some; the assay was immunoSEQ multiplex PCR. The sample lists 150,000 or so clones, roughly 65% occurring once. The data belong to a study of CD8+ T cells in alopecia areata. For the study at large: Treatment comprised oral tofacitinib, 5 to 10 mg twice daily, in treated patients.

General observations from the study: Persistence during tofacitinib was seen for many expanded lesional clones in scalp and blood. Among the top 100, expanded CD8+ clones were significantly decreased by tofacitinib, as was scalp clonality.

Regarding treatment: oral pan-JAK inhibitor, 5-10 mg twice daily. It was from alopecia areata patients that lesional scalp punch biopsies and peripheral blood were collected. The sample in question was CD4+ T cells sorted from blood, obtained at week 4, from a patient treated with tofacitinib. The sequence derives from a human donor with alopecia areata. The gene calls are TRBV5-4 and TRBJ2-7; D not resolved. The DNA of the CDR3 is TGTGCCAGCAGACGTGGGGACTCCTACGAGCAGTACTTC. Amino acids: CASRRGDSYEQYF.